Each of the 2 T cell receptor beta chains below was sequenced from the same sample in a study of response to subunit inactivated influenza vaccine. TCRdb itself ran the RT-PCR reads through MiXCR, one entry per CDR3 protein. This table has more than 600,000 distinct CDR3 sequences, roughly 18% appearing once. Sample: PBMCs from blood, taken 5 to 6 days after vaccination. These TCRs come from a man aged 50 to 59 who received an inactivated influenza vaccine.

There are a few counts of this clonotype. The rearrangement joins TRBV12-3 or TRBV12-4 to TRBJ2-2, with D possibly being TRBD1 or TRBD2 (5 bases each). V was pared by 6 bases and J by 5 bases, with 16 bases between. The CDR3 runs 15 residues. The CDR3 loop reads CASRTGRWRTGELFF. DNA for the CDR3: TGTGCCAGCAGGACGGGGCGGTGGAGGACCGGGGAGCTGTTTTTT.

The CDR3 DNA is TGTGCCAGCAGTCTACCGGGACTAGAGGTTCAGTTCTTC. This codes for CASSLPGLEVQFF. The chain couples TRBV28 to TRBJ2-1; 8 positions match TRBD2. Per the germline V gene, CDR1 is MDHEN and CDR2 is SYDVKM. CDR3 length: 13 residues. J lost 13 bases, V lost 5 bases, and 10 bases had no gene match.